This TCR beta chain was identified in a study of identical twins. Unmatched junction bases numbered 8, after V lost 3 bases and J lost 2 bases. The CDR3 contains 16 residues. Germline V gives CDR1 ENHRY, CDR2 SYGVKD. To note about this clonotype: Its specificity is not known.

Addition of a universal primer site occurred through template switching, and cDNA carried unique molecular identifiers. TCRdb fed the 5' RACE reads into MiXCR, producing one record per CDR3 protein. The sample lists 410,000 or so distinct CDR3 sequences, approximately 17% occurring once. Study-wide points: Excess sharing by twins proved weaker in beta out-of-frame sequences. For cord blood, abundant beta clonotypes had fewer insertions, unlike memory repertoires, which showed none.

This chain uses TRBV10-3 with TRBJ2-7; 9 bases line up with TRBD2. The receptor comes from a man aged 45-65 years in good health. The sample taken for sequencing was naive T cells sorted from blood. CDR3 nucleotide sequence: TGTGCCATCAGTGACATTATGTCTAGCGGGGCCTACGAGCAGTACTTC. Its translation: CAISDIMSSGAYEQYF.